This is a list of T cell receptor beta chains from one sample in a study of T-cell reconstitution after alpha-beta-depleted transplantation in children. Each CDR3 protein is one row after TCRdb ran MiXCR on the PCR reads. The sample yields about 540,000 distinct CDR3 sequences, around 16% seen once. Sequencing used PBMCs from the stem cell graft donor, obtained from the stem cell graft. These receptors all come from a human donor who donated a stem cell graft to a child with acute lymphoblastic leukemia. The CDR3 runs from the conserved cysteine through the conserved F or W. Each record gives: V gene, clone size, D gene, J gene, CDR3 DNA, CDR3 protein. A D gene is named only where the DNA matches it firmly. The size entry is marked missing in some rows and otherwise reads once, few, many or a size class.

V gene: TRBV7-9; clone size: -; D gene: -; J gene: TRBJ1-1; CDR3 DNA: TGTGCCAGCAGCACGGACAGCCAACCAGAAGCTTTCTTT; CDR3 protein: CASSTDSQPEAFF
V gene: TRBV19; clone size: -; D gene: TRBD2; J gene: TRBJ2-4; CDR3 DNA: TGTGCCAGTAGTATCGGACTAGCAGACATTCAGTACTTC; CDR3 protein: CASSIGLADIQYF
V gene: TRBV10-3; clone size: -; D gene: TRBD2; J gene: TRBJ2-5; CDR3 DNA: TGTGCCATCAGTGCCCCTAGAGCGGGGGGGGCCCAAGAGACCCAGTACTTC; CDR3 protein: CAISAPRAGGAQETQYF
V gene: TRBV2; clone size: few; D gene: -; J gene: TRBJ2-3; CDR3 DNA: TGTGCCAGCGGGCGGGCATCCCAAGGCAGAGATACGCAGTATTTT; CDR3 protein: CASGRASQGRDTQYF
V gene: TRBV7-6; clone size: many; D gene: -; J gene: TRBJ1-5; CDR3 DNA: TGTGCCAGCAGCCAAAACAACAATCAGCCCCAGCATTTT; CDR3 protein: CASSQNNNQPQHF
V gene: TRBV6-2/TRBV6-3; clone size: -; D gene: -; J gene: TRBJ2-1; CDR3 DNA: TGTGCCAGCAGTTACTCCTCTAGATTGAATGAGCAGTTCTTC; CDR3 protein: CASSYSSRLNEQFF
V gene: TRBV7-9; clone size: few; D gene: -; J gene: TRBJ2-7; CDR3 DNA: TGTGCCAGCAGCTCACAGGACCTCTCCTACGAGCAGTACTTC; CDR3 protein: CASSSQDLSYEQYF
V gene: TRBV27; clone size: few; D gene: TRBD1; J gene: TRBJ1-6; CDR3 DNA: TGTGCCAGCACGCCGGACAGGGTCGAGGGATCACCCCTCCACTTT; CDR3 protein: CASTPDRVEGSPLHF
V gene: TRBV7-2; clone size: -; D gene: TRBD1; J gene: TRBJ2-2; CDR3 DNA: TGTGCCAGCAGCTCCAGGGGGCGCTACACCGGGGAGCTGTTTTTT; CDR3 protein: CASSSRGRYTGELFF
V gene: TRBV5-1; clone size: once; D gene: -; J gene: TRBJ2-7; CDR3 DNA: TGCGCCAGCAGCCCCCAGGTGGGCGAGCAGTACTTC; CDR3 protein: CASSPQVGEQYF
V gene: TRBV11-2; clone size: few; D gene: -; J gene: TRBJ2-3; CDR3 DNA: TGTGCCAGCAGCTTAGGGGCCGTCACAGATACGCAGTATTTT; CDR3 protein: CASSLGAVTDTQYF
V gene: TRBV20-1; clone size: -; D gene: -; J gene: TRBJ2-7; CDR3 DNA: TGCAGTGCTAGAGCTCTCGGGGCCCCCGGGGTCGGCGAGCAGTACTTC; CDR3 protein: CSARALGAPGVGEQYF
V gene: TRBV7-6; clone size: -; D gene: -; J gene: TRBJ1-4; CDR3 DNA: TGTGCCAGCGGGGGCTTAACTAATGAAAAACTGTTTTTT; CDR3 protein: CASGGLTNEKLFF